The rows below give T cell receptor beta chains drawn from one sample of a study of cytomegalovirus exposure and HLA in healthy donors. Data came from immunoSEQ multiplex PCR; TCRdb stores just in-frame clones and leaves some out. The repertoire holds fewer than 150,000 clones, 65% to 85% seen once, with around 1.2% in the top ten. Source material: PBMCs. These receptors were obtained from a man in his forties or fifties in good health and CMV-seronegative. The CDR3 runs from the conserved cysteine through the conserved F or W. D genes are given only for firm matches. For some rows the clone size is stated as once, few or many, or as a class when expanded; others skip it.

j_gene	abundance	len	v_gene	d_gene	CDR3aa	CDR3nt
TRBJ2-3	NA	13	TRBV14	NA	CASSQDLTDTQYF	TGTGCCAGCAGCCAAGATCTTACAGATACGCAGTATTTT
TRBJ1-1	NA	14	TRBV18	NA	CASSPPNGNTEAFF	TGTGCCAGCTCACCACCGAACGGGAACACTGAAGCTTTCTTT
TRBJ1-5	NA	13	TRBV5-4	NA	CATGDGGDQPQHF	TGTGCCACCGGGGACGGGGGGGATCAGCCCCAGCATTTT
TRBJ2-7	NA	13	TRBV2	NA	CASKESVSYEQYF	TGTGCCAGCAAGGAGTCTGTCTCCTACGAGCAGTACTTC
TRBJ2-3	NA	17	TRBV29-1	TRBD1	CSSLGHSGQGGTDTQYF	TGCAGCTCCCTTGGGCATAGTGGACAGGGGGGTACAGATACGCAGTATTTT
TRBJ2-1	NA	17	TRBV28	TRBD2	CASRPPGLAGTLGEQFF	TGTGCCAGCAGACCCCCGGGACTAGCGGGAACCCTAGGTGAGCAGTTCTTC
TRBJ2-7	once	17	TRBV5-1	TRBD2	CASSLEGRLAGVYEQYF	TGCGCCAGCAGCTTGGAAGGACGACTAGCGGGAGTCTACGAGCAGTACTTC
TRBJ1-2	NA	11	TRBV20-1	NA	CRGPTDYGYTF	TGCAGGGGGCCTACGGACTATGGCTACACCTTC
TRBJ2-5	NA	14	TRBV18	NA	CASSPLGGAETQYF	TGTGCCAGCTCACCCCTCGGGGGAGCTGAGACCCAGTACTTC
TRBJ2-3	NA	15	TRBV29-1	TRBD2	CSVTRTSGITDTQYF	TGCAGCGTAACCCGGACTAGCGGGATCACAGATACGCAGTATTTT
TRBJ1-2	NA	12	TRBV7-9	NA	CASSGLVYGYTF	TGTGCCAGCTCAGGGCTAGTCTATGGCTACACCTTC
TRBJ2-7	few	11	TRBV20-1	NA	CSARGAYEQYF	TGCAGTGCTAGGGGCGCTTACGAGCAGTACTTC
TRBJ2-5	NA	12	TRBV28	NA	CASSFGGETQYF	TGTGCCAGCAGTTTCGGAGGGGAGACCCAGTACTTC
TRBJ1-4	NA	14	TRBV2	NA	CASRDATGGEKLFF	TGTGCCAGCAGGGATGCGACAGGTGGGGAAAAACTGTTTTTT
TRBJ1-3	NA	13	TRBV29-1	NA	CSVEQRSGNTIYF	TGCAGCGTTGAACAGCGCTCTGGAAACACCATATATTTT